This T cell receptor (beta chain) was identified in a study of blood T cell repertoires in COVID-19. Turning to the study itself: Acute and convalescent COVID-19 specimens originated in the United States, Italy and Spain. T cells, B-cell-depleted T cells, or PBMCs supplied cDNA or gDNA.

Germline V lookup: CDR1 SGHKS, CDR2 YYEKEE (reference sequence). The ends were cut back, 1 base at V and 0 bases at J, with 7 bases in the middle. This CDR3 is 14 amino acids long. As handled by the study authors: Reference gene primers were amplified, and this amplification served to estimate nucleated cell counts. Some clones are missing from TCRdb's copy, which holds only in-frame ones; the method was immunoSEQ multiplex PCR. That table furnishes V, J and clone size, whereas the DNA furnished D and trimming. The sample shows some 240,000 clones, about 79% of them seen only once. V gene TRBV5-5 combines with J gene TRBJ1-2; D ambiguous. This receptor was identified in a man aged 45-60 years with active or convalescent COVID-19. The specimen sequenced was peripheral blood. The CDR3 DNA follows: TGTGCCAGCAGCTTGTCAGAAACTAACTATGGCTACACCTTC. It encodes CASSLSETNYGYTF.